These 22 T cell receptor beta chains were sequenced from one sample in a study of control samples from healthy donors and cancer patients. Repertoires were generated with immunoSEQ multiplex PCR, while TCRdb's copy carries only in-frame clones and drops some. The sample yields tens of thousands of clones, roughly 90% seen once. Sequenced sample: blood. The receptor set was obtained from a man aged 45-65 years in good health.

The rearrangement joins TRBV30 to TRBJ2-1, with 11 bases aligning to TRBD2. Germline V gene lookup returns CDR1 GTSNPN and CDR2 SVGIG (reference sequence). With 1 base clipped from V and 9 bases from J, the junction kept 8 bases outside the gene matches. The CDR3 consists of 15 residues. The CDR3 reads CAWSAYSGGAGEQFF. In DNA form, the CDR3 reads TGTGCCTGGAGTGCTTATAGCGGGGGGGCAGGTGAGCAGTTCTTC.

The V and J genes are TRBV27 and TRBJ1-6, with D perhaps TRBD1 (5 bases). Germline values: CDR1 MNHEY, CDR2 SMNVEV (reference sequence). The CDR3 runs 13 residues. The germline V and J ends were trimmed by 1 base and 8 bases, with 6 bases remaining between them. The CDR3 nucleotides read TGTGCCAGCAGTTTATTGGGGGATTCACCCCTCCACTTT. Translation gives CASSLLGDSPLHF.

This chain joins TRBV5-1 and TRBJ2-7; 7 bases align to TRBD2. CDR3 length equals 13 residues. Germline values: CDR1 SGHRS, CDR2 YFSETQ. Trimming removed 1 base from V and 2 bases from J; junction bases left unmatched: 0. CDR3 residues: CASSLSGTYEQYF. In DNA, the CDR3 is TGCGCCAGCAGCTTGAGCGGGACCTACGAGCAGTACTTC.

DNA for the CDR3: TGTGCCTGGAGACCCGTACAGGGAGGCTACACCTTC. It encodes CAWRPVQGGYTF. The rearrangement links TRBV30 to TRBJ1-2, with a weak D call TRBD1 (6 bases). Per the germline V gene, CDR1 is GTSNPN and CDR2 is SVGIG (reference sequence). The CDR3 totals 12 residues. Trimming cost V 3 bases and J 8 bases, with 13 bases left between them.

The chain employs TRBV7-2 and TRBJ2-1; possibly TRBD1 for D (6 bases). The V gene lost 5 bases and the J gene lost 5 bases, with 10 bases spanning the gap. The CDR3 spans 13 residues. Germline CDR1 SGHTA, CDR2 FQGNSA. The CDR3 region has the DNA TGTGCCAGCAGCGACACAGGGAACAATGAGCAGTTCTTC. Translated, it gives CASSDTGNNEQFF.

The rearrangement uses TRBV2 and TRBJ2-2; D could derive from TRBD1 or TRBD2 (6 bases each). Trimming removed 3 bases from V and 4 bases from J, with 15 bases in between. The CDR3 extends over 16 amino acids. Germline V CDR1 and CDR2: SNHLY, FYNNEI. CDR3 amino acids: CASSDPGARGTGELFF. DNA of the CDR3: TGTGCCAGCAGTGATCCGGGGGCGCGGGGCACCGGGGAGCTGTTTTTT.

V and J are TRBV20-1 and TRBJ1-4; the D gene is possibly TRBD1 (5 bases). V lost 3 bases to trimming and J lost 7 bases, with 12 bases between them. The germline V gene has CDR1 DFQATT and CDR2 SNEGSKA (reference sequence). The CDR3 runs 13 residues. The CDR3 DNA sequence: TGCAGTGCTAGTTGGGGGAGGGGTGAAAAACTGTTTTTT. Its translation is CSASWGRGEKLFF.

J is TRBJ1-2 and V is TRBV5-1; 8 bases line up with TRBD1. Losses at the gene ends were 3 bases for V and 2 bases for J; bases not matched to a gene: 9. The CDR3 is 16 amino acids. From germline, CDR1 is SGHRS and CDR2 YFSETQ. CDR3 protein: CASSSNRRQGNYGYTF. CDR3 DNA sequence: TGCGCCAGCAGCTCGAACAGACGACAGGGGAACTATGGCTACACCTTC. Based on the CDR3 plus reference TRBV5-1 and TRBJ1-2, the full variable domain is KAGVTQTPRYLIKTRGQQVTLSCSPISGHRSVSWYQQTPGQGLQFLFEYFSETQRNKGNFPGRFSGRQFSNSRSEMNVSTLELGDSALYLCASSSNRRQGNYGYTFGSGTRLTVV.

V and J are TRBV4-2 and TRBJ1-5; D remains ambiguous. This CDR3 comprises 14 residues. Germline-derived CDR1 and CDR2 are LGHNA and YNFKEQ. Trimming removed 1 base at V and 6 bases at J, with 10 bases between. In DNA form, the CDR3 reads TGTGCCAGCAGCCAAGTCGAGGAAAGTCAGCCCCAGCATTTT. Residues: CASSQVEESQPQHF.

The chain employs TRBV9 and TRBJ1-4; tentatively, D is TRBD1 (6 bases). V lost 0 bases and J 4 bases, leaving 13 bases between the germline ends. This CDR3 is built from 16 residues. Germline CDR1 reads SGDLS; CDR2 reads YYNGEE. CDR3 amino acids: CASSVGGLGGNEKLFF. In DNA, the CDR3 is TGTGCCAGCAGCGTAGGGGGGCTTGGAGGTAATGAAAAACTGTTTTTT.

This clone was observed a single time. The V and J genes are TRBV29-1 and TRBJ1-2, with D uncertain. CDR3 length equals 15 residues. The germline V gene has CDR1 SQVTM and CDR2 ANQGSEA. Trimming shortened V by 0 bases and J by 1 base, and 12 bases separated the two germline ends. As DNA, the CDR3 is TGCAGCGTTGAAGATACACAGTGGCGTAACTATGGCTACACCTTC. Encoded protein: CSVEDTQWRNYGYTF.

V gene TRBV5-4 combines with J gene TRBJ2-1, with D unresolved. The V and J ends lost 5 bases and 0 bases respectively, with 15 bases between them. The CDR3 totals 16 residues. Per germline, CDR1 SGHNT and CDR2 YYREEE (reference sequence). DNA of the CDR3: TGTGCCAGCAGTCCTTCCGACTGGAGCTCCTACAATGAGCAGTTCTTC. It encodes CASSPSDWSSYNEQFF.

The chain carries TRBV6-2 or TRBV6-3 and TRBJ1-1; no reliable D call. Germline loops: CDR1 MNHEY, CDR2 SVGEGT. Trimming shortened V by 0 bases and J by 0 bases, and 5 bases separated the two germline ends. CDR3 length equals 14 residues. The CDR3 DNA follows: TGTGCCAGCAGTTACTCTCAGCTGAACACTGAAGCTTTCTTT. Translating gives CASSYSQLNTEAFF.

The CDR3 loop reads CASSYSGGIFDEQFF. In DNA form, the CDR3 reads TGTGCCAGCAGCTATAGCGGGGGGATTTTCGATGAGCAGTTCTTC. This chain links TRBV7-2 with TRBJ2-1, with 10 positions matching TRBD2. Germline CDR1 and CDR2: SGHTA and FQGNSA. V was pared by 4 bases and J by 8 bases, with 8 bases of the junction left unmatched. CDR3 size: 15 residues.

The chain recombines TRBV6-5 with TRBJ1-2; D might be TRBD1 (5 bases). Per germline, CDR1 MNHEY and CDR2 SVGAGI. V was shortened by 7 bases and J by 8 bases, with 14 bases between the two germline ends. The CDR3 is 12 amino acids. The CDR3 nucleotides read TGTGCCAGCACCCAAACGGGGACCGGCTACACCTTC. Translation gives CASTQTGTGYTF.

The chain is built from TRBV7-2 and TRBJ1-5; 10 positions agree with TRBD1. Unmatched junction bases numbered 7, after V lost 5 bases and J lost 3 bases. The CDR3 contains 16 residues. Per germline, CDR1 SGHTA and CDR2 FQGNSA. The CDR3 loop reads CASSQRTGGHNQPQHF. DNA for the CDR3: TGTGCCAGCAGCCAACGGACAGGGGGACACAATCAGCCCCAGCATTTT.

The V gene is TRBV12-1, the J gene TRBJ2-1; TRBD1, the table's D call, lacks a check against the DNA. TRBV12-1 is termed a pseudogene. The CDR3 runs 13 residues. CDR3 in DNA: TGTGCCAGCAGCGGCCGGGACAACAATGAGCAGTTCTTC. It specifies CASSGRDNNEQFF.

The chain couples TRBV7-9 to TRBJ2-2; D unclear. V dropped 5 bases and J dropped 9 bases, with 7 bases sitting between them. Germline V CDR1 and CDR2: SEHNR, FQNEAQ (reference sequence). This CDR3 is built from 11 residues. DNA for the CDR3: TGTGCCAGCAGCCCGCGAAGGGAGCTGTTTTTT. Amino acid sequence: CASSPRRELFF.

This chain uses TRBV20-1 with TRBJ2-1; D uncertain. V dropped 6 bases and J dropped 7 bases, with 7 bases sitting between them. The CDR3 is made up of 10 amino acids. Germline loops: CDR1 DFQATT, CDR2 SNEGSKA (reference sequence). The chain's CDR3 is CSAAGNEQFF. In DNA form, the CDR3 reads TGCAGTGCCGCCGGGAATGAGCAGTTCTTC.

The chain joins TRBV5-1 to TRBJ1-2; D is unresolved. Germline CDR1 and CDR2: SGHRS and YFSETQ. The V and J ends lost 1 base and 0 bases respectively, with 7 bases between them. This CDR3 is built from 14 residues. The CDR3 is CASSLITANYGYTF. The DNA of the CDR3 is TGCGCCAGCAGCTTGATCACAGCTAACTATGGCTACACCTTC.

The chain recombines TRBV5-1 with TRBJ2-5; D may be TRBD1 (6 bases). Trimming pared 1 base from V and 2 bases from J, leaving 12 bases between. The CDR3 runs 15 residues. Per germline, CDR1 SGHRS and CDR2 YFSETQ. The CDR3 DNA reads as TGCGCCAGCAGCTTGTCGCTAGGACAGCAAGAGACCCAGTACTTC. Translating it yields CASSLSLGQQETQYF.

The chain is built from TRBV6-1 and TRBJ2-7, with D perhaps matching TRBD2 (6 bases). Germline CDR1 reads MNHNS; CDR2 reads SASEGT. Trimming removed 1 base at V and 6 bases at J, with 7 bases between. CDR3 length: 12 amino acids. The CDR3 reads CASSEVGGEQYF. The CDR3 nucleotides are TGTGCCAGCAGTGAAGTGGGGGGCGAGCAGTACTTC.